This T cell receptor (beta chain) derives from a study of identical twins. In germline, CDR1 is SEHNR, CDR2 FQNEAQ (reference sequence). V dropped 5 bases and J dropped 5; count of bases not matched to a gene: 7. The CDR3 consists of 14 residues. Points from the study as a whole: Not following the same donors, the study drew its conclusions from cross-sectional statistical analysis.

With respect to this clonotype: Its antigen remains unidentified.

TCRdb ran MiXCR on the 5' RACE reads and lists one entry per CDR3 protein. The data show under 450,000 distinct CDR3 sequences, around 18% seen once. The rearrangement links TRBV7-9 to TRBJ2-5; 8 nucleotides align to TRBD1. This receptor was obtained from a middle-aged man in good health. Sequences were obtained from naive T cells sorted from blood. The CDR3, as DNA: TGTGCCAGCAGCATAAGACAGGGGCTGGAGACCCAGTACTTC. Its protein product is CASSIRQGLETQYF.